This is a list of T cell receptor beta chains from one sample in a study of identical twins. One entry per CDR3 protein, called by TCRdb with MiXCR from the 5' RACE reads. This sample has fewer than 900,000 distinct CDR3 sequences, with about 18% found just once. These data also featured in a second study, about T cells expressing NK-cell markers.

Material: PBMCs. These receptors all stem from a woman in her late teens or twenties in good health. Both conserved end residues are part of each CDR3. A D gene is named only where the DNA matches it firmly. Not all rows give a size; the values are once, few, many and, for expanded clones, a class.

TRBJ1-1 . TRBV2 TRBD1 TGTGCCAGCAGTGGGACAGGGATCTCCGAAGCTTTCTTT CASSGTGISEAFF
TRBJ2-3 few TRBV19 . TGTGCCAGTAGTAAAGGACGCCCATCGGACACAGATACGCAGTATTTT CASSKGRPSDTDTQYF
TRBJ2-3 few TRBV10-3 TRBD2 TGTGCCATCAGCGGGGGGACTAGCACAGATACGCAGTATTTT CAISGGTSTDTQYF
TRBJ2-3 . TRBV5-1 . TGCGCCAGCAGCTTCGCCGGGATTACAGATACGCAGTATTTT CASSFAGITDTQYF
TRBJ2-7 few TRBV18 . TGTGCCAGCTCACCCGGGAGTAGACAGGGTATCTACGAGCAGTACTTC CASSPGSRQGIYEQYF
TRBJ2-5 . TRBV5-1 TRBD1 TGCGCCAGCAGCCTCAAACAGGGGGCAGAGACCCAGTACTTC CASSLKQGAETQYF
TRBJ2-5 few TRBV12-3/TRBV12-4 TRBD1 TGTGCCAGCAGCCGGGACAGACCTGGAGAGACCCAGTACTTC CASSRDRPGETQYF
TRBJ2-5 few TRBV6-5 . TGTGCCAGCAGAGATATTTGGGCCCAGTACTTC CASRDIWAQYF
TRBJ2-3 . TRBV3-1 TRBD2 TGTGCCAGCAACCCTGGGACTAGCGGGCCCACCCCCACAGATACGCAGTATTTT CASNPGTSGPTPTDTQYF
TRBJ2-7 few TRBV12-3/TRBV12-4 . TGTGCCAGCGGACCGTACGGGGGCGAGCAGTACTTC CASGPYGGEQYF
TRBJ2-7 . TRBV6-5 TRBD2 TGTGCCGCGACTAGCAGAACCTACGAGCAGTACTTC CAATSRTYEQYF
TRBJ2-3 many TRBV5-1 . TGCGCCAGCAGCCCTGGACCTCTCAAGAGTACGCAGTATTTT CASSPGPLKSTQYF
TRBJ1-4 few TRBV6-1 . TGTGCCAGCGCCAGGGGAGCAACTAATGAAAAACTGTTTTTT CASARGATNEKLFF
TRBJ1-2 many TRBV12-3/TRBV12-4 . TGTGCCAGCAGTTCCCTCATAAACTATGGCTACACCTTC CASSSLINYGYTF